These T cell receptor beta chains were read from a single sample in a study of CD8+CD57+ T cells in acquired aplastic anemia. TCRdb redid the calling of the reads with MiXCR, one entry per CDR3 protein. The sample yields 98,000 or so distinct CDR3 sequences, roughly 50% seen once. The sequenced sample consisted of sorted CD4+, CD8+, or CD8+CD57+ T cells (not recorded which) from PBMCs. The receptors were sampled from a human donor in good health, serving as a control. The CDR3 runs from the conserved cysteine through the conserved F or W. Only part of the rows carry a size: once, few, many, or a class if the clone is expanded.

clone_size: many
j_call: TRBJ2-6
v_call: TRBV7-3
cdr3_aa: CASSLVPGRGANVLTF

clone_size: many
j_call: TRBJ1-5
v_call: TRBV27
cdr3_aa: CASSLGGLDQPQHF

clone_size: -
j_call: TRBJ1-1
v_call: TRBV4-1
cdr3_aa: CASSPSPGRGRDTEAFF

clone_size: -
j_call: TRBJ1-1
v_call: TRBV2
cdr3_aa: CASRYGSNTEAFF

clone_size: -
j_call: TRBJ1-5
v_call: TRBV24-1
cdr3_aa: CATSDLTGSNQPQHF

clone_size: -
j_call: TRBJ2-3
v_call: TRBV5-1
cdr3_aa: CASSLEGGRSADTQYF

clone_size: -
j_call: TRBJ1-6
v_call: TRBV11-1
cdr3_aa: CASSLVRDSSYNSPLHF

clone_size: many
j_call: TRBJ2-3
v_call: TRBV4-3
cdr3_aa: CASSPSTKDTASTDTQYF

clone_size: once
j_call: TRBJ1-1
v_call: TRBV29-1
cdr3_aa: CSVEGGQGYTEAFF

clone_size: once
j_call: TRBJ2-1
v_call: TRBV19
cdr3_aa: CASSIDSSYNEQFF

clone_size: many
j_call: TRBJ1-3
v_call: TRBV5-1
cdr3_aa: CASSTDLSSGNTIYF

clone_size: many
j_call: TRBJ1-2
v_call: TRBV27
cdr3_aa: CASSPPSQNYGYTF

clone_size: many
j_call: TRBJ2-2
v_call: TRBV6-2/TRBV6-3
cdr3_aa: CASSYRPPGELFF

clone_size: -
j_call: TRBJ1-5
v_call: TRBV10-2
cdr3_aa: CASSGGRGNQPQHF

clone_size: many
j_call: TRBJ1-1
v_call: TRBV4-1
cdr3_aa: CASSQGAGGGGTEAFF

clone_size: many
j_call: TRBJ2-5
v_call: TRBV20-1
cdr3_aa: CSVNSGIQETQYF

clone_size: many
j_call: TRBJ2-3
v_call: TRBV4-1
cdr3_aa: CASSQDQEPVGTSGTDTQYF

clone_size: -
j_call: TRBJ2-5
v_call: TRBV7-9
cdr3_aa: CASSLALAGDLETQYF

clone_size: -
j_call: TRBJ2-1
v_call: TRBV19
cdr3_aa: CASSGTANNEQFF

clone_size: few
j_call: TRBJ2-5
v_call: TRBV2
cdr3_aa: CASGISQGSETQYF

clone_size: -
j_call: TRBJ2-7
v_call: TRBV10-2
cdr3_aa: CASSTSDRDITYEQYF

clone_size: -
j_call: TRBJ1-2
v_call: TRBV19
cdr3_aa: CASSIGTGGVYTF

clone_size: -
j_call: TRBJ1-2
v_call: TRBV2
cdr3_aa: CASMPGDYGYTF

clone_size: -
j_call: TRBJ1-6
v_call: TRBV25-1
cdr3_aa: CASSELGINSPLHF

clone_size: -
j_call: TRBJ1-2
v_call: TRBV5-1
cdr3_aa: CASSLVGSNYGYTF

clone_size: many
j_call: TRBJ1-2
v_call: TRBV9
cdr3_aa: CASSGQGTFYGYTF

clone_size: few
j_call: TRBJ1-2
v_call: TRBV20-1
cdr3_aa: CSATNPQGYGYTF

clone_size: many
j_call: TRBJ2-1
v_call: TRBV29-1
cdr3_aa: CTLDPYNEQFF

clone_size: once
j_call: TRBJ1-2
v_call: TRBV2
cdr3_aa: CASKMTGEGYGYTF

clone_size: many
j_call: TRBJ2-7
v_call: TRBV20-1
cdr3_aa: CSATEKQQGGSYEQYF

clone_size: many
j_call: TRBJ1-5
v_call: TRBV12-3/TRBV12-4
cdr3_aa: CASSQDSLGRPQHF

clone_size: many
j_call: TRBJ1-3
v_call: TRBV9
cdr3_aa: CASSASGGYDGNTIYF

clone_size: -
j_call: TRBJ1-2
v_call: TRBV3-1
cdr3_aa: CASSQERDGTSCGYTF

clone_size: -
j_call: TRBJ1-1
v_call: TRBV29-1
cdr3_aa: CSVAKGQLNTEAFF

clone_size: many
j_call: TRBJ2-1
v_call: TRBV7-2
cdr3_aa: CASSSLGVGGRFF

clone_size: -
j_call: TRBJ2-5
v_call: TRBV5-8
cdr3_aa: CASSLANRVETQYF

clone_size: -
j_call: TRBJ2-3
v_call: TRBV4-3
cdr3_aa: CASSRGGPSGGTDTQYF

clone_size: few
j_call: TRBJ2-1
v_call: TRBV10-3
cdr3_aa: CAATLEQGNEQFF

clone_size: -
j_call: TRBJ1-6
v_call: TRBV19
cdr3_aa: CASSMGQGASPLHF

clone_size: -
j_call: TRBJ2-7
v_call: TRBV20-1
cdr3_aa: CSARQGAREQYF

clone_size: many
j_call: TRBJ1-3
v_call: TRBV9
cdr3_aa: CASSDRGQGRGNTIYF

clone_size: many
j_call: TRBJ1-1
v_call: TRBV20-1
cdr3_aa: CSAHTGEGEAFF

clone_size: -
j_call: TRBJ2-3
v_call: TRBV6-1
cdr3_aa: CASSPAGGLADTQYF

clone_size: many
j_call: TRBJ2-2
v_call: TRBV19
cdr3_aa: CASRPDRADTGELFF

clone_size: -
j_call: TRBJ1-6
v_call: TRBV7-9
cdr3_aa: CASSFGTIDSPLHF

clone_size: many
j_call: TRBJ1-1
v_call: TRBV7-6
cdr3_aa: CASSPRADGKAFF

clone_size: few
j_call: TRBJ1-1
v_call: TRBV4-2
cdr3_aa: CASSQIQGFRNTGAFF

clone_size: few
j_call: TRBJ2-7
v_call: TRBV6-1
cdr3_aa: CASSLTGQYEQYF

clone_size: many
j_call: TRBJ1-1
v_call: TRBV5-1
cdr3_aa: CATSPVGGTEAFF

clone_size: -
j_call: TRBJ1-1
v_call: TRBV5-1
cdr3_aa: CASSLTPPATTDF

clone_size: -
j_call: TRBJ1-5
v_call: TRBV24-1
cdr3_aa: CATSDRQGGSNQPQHF

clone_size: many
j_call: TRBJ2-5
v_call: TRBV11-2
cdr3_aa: CASSPDRGLKTQYF

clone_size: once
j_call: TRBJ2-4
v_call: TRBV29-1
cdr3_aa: CSVAERGQQNIQYF

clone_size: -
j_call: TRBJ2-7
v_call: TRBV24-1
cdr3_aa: CASSLLHHEQYF

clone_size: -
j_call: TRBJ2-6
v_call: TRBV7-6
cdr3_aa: CASRTGANVLTF

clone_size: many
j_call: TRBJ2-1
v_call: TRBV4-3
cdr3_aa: CASSQDRDGGSYNEQFF